These T cell receptor beta chains were read from a single sample in a study of blood T cell repertoires in COVID-19. Some clones are missing from TCRdb's copy, which holds only in-frame ones; the method was immunoSEQ multiplex PCR. The data show some 120,000 clones, with about four fifths seen just once and 9.5% to 13% held by the top ten. The specimen sequenced was peripheral blood. The receptors were sampled from a human donor in a cohort sampled during active COVID-19. Each CDR3 is given with its conserved first and last residue. The order of the fields is clone size, J gene, D gene, CDR3 length, V gene, CDR3 protein, CDR3 DNA. The D gene is left open where the match is weak. Rows give clone size only sometimes, using once, few, many, or a class for an expanded clone.

NA | TRBJ1-2 | TRBD1 | 14 | TRBV6-6 | CASTSPDRNYGYTF | TGTGCCAGCACCTCCCCGGACAGGAACTATGGCTACACCTTC
NA | TRBJ1-4 | NA | 15 | TRBV6-5 | CASSRTGMGNEKLFF | TGTGCCAGCAGTCGCACAGGGATGGGTAATGAAAAACTGTTTTTT
few | TRBJ1-1 | TRBD1 | 12 | TRBV28 | CASSLNRGAPFF | TGTGCCAGCAGTCTAAACAGGGGCGCCCCTTTCTTT
few | TRBJ1-2 | TRBD1 | 15 | TRBV28 | CASSLLGQGARGYTF | TGTGCCAGCAGTTTATTGGGCCAGGGGGCGCGAGGCTACACCTTC
NA | TRBJ2-3 | TRBD2 | 17 | TRBV4-1 | CASSQATSGGAWDTQYF | TGCGCCAGCAGCCAAGCCACTAGCGGGGGGGCGTGGGATACGCAGTATTTT
NA | TRBJ1-1 | NA | 13 | TRBV11-2 | CASSSDRNTEAFF | TGTGCCAGCAGCTCGGACAGGAACACTGAAGCTTTCTTT
NA | TRBJ2-7 | NA | 15 | TRBV5-1 | CASSLGGPPGYEQYF | TGCGCCAGCAGCTTAGGGGGACCCCCTGGCTACGAGCAGTACTTC
NA | TRBJ2-3 | NA | 14 | TRBV4-2 | CASSPATSSDTQYF | TGTGCCAGCAGCCCCGCCACTTCGTCGGATACGCAGTATTTT
NA | TRBJ1-1 | NA | 14 | TRBV5-1 | CASSLREVNTEAFF | TGCGCCAGCAGCTTACGGGAGGTCAACACTGAAGCTTTCTTT
NA | TRBJ2-5 | TRBD2 | 16 | TRBV4-2 | CASSQGLAGGQETQYF | TGTGCCAGCAGCCAAGGCCTAGCGGGGGGGCAAGAGACCCAGTACTTC
NA | TRBJ2-5 | NA | 15 | TRBV7-9 | CASSSWGGSGETQYF | TGTGCCAGCAGCTCCTGGGGGGGCTCAGGAGAGACCCAGTACTTC
NA | TRBJ1-6 | NA | 16 | TRBV5-4 | CASSLEVGHLNSPLHF | TGTGCCAGCAGCTTGGAAGTGGGACACCTTAATTCACCCCTCCACTTT
NA | TRBJ2-1 | TRBD1 | 19 | TRBV27 | CASSFYPPRTGDRYNEQFF | TGTGCCAGCAGTTTCTACCCCCCTAGGACAGGGGATCGCTACAATGAGCAGTTCTTC
few | TRBJ1-2 | TRBD1 | 13 | TRBV11-2 | CASSPGQDYGYTF | TGTGCCAGCAGTCCGGGACAGGACTATGGCTACACCTTC
NA | TRBJ2-1 | NA | 14 | TRBV5-5 | CASSLEQHYNEQFF | TGTGCCAGCAGCTTAGAACAACACTACAATGAGCAGTTCTTC
NA | TRBJ2-3 | NA | 16 | TRBV11-2 | CASSLDRQGLGDTQYF | TGTGCCAGCAGCTTAGATCGTCAGGGCCTCGGGGATACGCAGTATTTT
NA | TRBJ1-3 | NA | 15 | TRBV4-1 | CASSQGRGPGNTIYF | TGCGCCAGCAGCCAAGGTCGAGGCCCCGGAAACACCATATATTTT
NA | TRBJ2-5 | TRBD2 | 14 | TRBV7-9 | CASSYSGVQETQYF | TGTGCCAGCAGCTATAGCGGGGTCCAAGAGACCCAGTACTTC
NA | TRBJ2-7 | NA | 14 | TRBV6-1 | CASSETWSSYEQYF | TGTGCCAGCAGTGAAACCTGGAGCTCCTACGAGCAGTACTTC
NA | TRBJ1-1 | NA | 15 | TRBV2 | CASSDLTWGYTEAFF | TGTGCCAGCAGTGATCTTACTTGGGGCTACACTGAAGCTTTCTTT
NA | TRBJ2-1 | TRBD2 | 17 | TRBV6-2/TRBV6-3 | CASSYSSGVAGDNEQFF | TGTGCCAGCAGTTACTCCAGTGGGGTAGCGGGGGATAATGAGCAGTTCTTC
NA | TRBJ2-7 | TRBD1 | 14 | TRBV5-1 | CASSGGQGSYEQYF | TGCGCCAGCAGCGGTGGACAGGGGTCCTACGAGCAGTACTTC
NA | TRBJ2-5 | NA | 14 | TRBV7-9 | CASSLTGPQETQYF | TGTGCCAGCAGCCTCACAGGGCCCCAAGAGACCCAGTACTTC
NA | TRBJ1-2 | NA | 15 | TRBV5-6 | CASSLGSYSYYGYTF | TGTGCCAGCAGCTTGGGATCGTACTCCTACTATGGCTACACCTTC
NA | TRBJ2-7 | NA | 14 | TRBV18 | CASSQRQESYEQYF | TGTGCCAGCTCACAGCGACAGGAATCCTACGAGCAGTACTTC
NA | TRBJ2-7 | TRBD1 | 15 | TRBV4-1 | CASSEQGRGWYEQYF | TGCGCCAGCAGCGAACAGGGGCGCGGATGGTACGAGCAGTACTTC
few | TRBJ2-4 | NA | 17 | TRBV19 | CASSIDRDSRAKNIQYF | TGTGCCAGTAGTATAGATCGGGACTCTCGAGCCAAAAACATTCAGTACTTC
NA | TRBJ1-1 | NA | 14 | TRBV28 | CASSFDSLNTEAFF | TGTGCCAGCAGTTTTGACAGCCTGAACACTGAAGCTTTCTTT
many | TRBJ1-4 | NA | 15 | TRBV2 | CASSLTVPTNEKLFF | TGTGCCAGCAGCCTAACGGTACCAACTAATGAAAAACTGTTTTTT
NA | TRBJ1-1 | TRBD1 | 16 | TRBV4-3 | CASSQVPGQGLLEAFF | TGCGCCAGCAGCCAAGTGCCGGGACAGGGGCTCCTGGAGGCTTTCTTT
few | TRBJ2-2 | TRBD1 | 15 | TRBV18 | CASSPTGADTGELFF | TGTGCCAGCTCACCAACAGGGGCGGACACCGGGGAGCTGTTTTTT
NA | TRBJ1-5 | NA | 11 | TRBV21-1 | CASRTYQPQHF | TGTGCCAGCAGGACTTATCAGCCCCAGCATTTT
NA | TRBJ1-5 | NA | 16 | TRBV6-1 | CASSERVRGLNQPQHF | TGTGCCAGCAGTGAAAGGGTCAGGGGATTAAATCAGCCCCAGCATTTT
few | TRBJ2-7 | TRBD2 | 14 | TRBV6-5 | CASLAGGGSYEQYF | TGTGCCAGCCTGGCGGGCGGGGGCTCCTACGAGCAGTACTTC
NA | TRBJ1-3 | TRBD1 | 15 | TRBV4-3 | CASGPGQGRSNTIYF | TGCGCCAGCGGGCCTGGACAGGGCCGGTCCAACACCATATATTTT
NA | TRBJ2-1 | NA | 13 | TRBV6-5 | CASSYSGNNEQFF | TGTGCCAGCAGTTACTCCGGGAACAATGAGCAGTTCTTC
NA | TRBJ2-3 | NA | 14 | TRBV2 | CAGRRGAGTDTQYF | TGTGCCGGGCGCCGGGGGGCGGGCACAGATACGCAGTATTTT
NA | TRBJ1-6 | TRBD1 | 14 | TRBV10-3 | CAISGDSGNSPLHF | TGTGCCATCAGTGGGGACAGTGGAAATTCACCCCTCCACTTT
NA | TRBJ1-1 | NA | 13 | TRBV5-1 | CASSLDRGAEAFF | TGCGCCAGCAGCTTGGATAGGGGTGCTGAAGCTTTCTTT
once | TRBJ2-7 | NA | 12 | TRBV6-6 | CASSSTSYEQYF | TGTGCCAGCAGTTCGACTAGCTACGAGCAGTACTTC
once | TRBJ1-4 | TRBD1 | 14 | TRBV5-6 | CASSIRQGSEKLFF | TGTGCCAGCAGCATACGACAGGGTAGCGAAAAACTGTTTTTT
NA | TRBJ1-5 | NA | 14 | TRBV5-6 | CASSLQGLGQPQHF | TGTGCCAGCAGCTTGCAGGGGCTCGGGCAGCCCCAGCATTTT